The 17 T cell receptor beta chains presented below share a single source sample, sequenced in a study of tumor-infiltrating lymphocytes in primary liver carcinoma (TCRdb year 2017). Blood RNA was extracted from unsorted whole blood with TRIzol reagent; germline DNA came from the DNeasy Blood & Tissue kit. Sequencing was performed on an Illumina HiSeq 2500. Starting from about 500 ng total RNA, TCRbeta-specific cDNA was produced by reverse transcription with a constant-region primer and ProtoScript II reverse transcriptase. Construction of the TCRbeta libraries relied on three nested rounds of multiplex PCR, following a slightly modified ARM-PCR procedure. The first two PCR rounds used multiplex TRBV1-TRBV30 forward primers with a Cbeta reverse primer, each for approximately 11 cycles. The raw public reads went through TCRdb reprocessing: fastp at Q25, MiXCR clone calling, in-frame beta chains kept. CDR3 protein sequences are deduplicated, and each keeps its most common genes and DNA. Present in this sample are fewer than 400,000 distinct CDR3 sequences, 65% of which were seen just once. The top ten hold about 8.4% of the sample.

Sequencing input: peripheral blood. These receptors all come from a man between 35 and 55 years old with primary liver carcinoma and hepatitis B virus infection.

This clonotype was detected only once. The rearrangement uses TRBV29-1 and TRBJ1-2; no definite D call. Trimming took 0 bases from V and 7 from J, leaving 12 bases between them. Germline lookup yields CDR1 SQVTM and CDR2 ANQGSEA. The CDR3 extends over 13 amino acids. The CDR3 DNA follows: TGCAGCGTTGAAGAGGGTGGTATCTGTGGCTACACCTTC. This sequence encodes CSVEEGGICGYTF.

Remarks on this clonotype: The germline gene is not matched at one end of the junction; a read error may be the cause. The rearrangement links TRBV6-2 or TRBV6-3 to TRBJ2-2; 7 nucleotides line up with TRBD2. There are 16 residues in the CDR3. Looked up from germline, CDR1 is MNHEY and CDR2 is SVGEGT. The CDR3 DNA follows: TGTGCCGGCAGTTACCCACAGCGGGGCAGGATCGGGGAGCTGTTCTTT. Its protein product is CAGSYPQRGRIGELFF.

The chain couples TRBV11-1 to TRBJ2-1, with 9 bases identical to TRBD2. Unmatched junction bases numbered 16, after V lost 4 bases and J lost 9 bases. The CDR3 has 17 residues. Germline V gene sequence: CDR1 SGHAT, CDR2 FQDESV (reference sequence). For the CDR3, the DNA is TGTGCCAGCAGCTCCCCTCTTGGCGGGAGGGCCTTCAGTGAGCAGTTCTTC. Translating gives CASSSPLGGRAFSEQFF.

J is TRBJ2-7 and V is TRBV6-1; 7 nucleotides agree with TRBD1. This CDR3 comprises 14 residues. The germline V gene encodes CDR1 MNHNS and CDR2 SASEGT. J was trimmed by 3 bases and V by 8 bases; bases with no gene match: 10. The CDR3 nucleotides read TGTGCCAGCGGAAGGGAGACAGGGAGCTACGAGCAGTACTTC. This codes for CASGRETGSYEQYF.

A note on this clonotype: A much larger clone lies a single base off, so this may be a read error. This chain joins TRBV6-6 and TRBJ1-2; no firm D call. The CDR3 is made up of 15 amino acids. The ends were cut back, 2 bases at V and 3 bases at J, with 13 bases in the middle. The germline CDR1 and CDR2 sequences are MNHNY and SVGAGI (reference sequence). The CDR3: CASSYGIPSYYGYTF. CDR3 in DNA: TGTGCCAGCAGTTACGGGATACCAAGCTACTATGGCTACACCTTC.

Remarks on this clonotype: At one end, the junction sequence differs from germline, possibly due to a read error. This chain joins TRBV11-2 and TRBJ2-4; 9 bases map to TRBD1. The CDR3 consists of 14 residues. Germline V gene sequence: CDR1 SGHAT, CDR2 FQNNGV. In DNA form, the CDR3 reads TGTACCAGCAGCCGCCGGGACAGGGTGGACATTCAGTACTTC. Encoded protein: CTSSRRDRVDIQYF.

A remark on this clonotype: One junction end does not reproduce the germline sequence, and a read error may be involved. The chain recombines TRBV6-6 with TRBJ1-5; 8 nucleotides line up with TRBD1. CDR1 MNHNY and CDR2 SVGAGI come from the germline V gene (reference sequence). The CDR3 totals 13 residues. CDR3 protein: CASSPDRAQTQHF. DNA for the CDR3: TGTGCCAGCAGCCCGGACAGGGCTCAGACCCAGCATTTT.

This clonotype occurred once. A junction end diverges from the germline sequence, so it may reflect a read error. The genes are TRBV29-1 and TRBJ1-4; D uncertain. From germline, CDR1 is SQVTM and CDR2 ANQGSEA. This CDR3 contains 13 residues. For the CDR3, the DNA is TGCAGTGTTGACGGAGGGATTGGTGAAAAACTGTTTTTT. Translation: CSVDGGIGEKLFF.

This clonotype was found once. Being one base from a much bigger clone, this may be a read error. The CDR3 sequence is CAISDSSRERKTQYF. CDR3 bases: TGTGCCATCAGTGACTCGAGCAGGGAGAGGAAGACCCAGTACTTC. The V gene is TRBV10-3, the J gene TRBJ2-5, with D perhaps TRBD1 or TRBD2 (5 bases each). This CDR3 region has 15 residues. Germline V gene data show CDR1 as ENHRY and CDR2 as SYGVKD. With 3 bases removed from V and 6 bases from J, the gap between germline ends came to 17 bases.

At least ten counts were recorded for this clonotype. The chain joins TRBV10-3 to TRBJ2-7, with D possibly matching TRBD1 (6 bases). From germline, CDR1 is ENHRY and CDR2 SYGVKD. Trimming removed 7 bases from V and 5 bases from J, with 18 bases in between. The CDR3 sequence is 14 residues long. The CDR3 nucleotides are TGTGCCATCACCCCGACAGGCCTAGTAGACGAGCAGTACTTC. Residues: CAITPTGLVDEQYF.

Note on this clonotype: A much larger clone differs from this one at a single base, so this may be a read error. The chain carries TRBV10-3 and TRBJ2-3; D unresolved. With 7 bases removed from V and 3 bases from J, the gap between germline ends came to 14 bases. CDR1 ENHRY and CDR2 SYGVKD come from the germline V gene. This CDR3 region has 14 residues. CDR3 protein: CAITSESGTDTQYF. The CDR3 bases are TGTGCCATCACGAGCGAGAGTGGGACAGATACGCAGTATTTT.

This clonotype has ten or more counts. The chain carries TRBV4-3 and TRBJ2-7; the D is unclear. The V gene's germline CDR1 is LGHNA and CDR2 YSLEER. The CDR3 sequence is 14 residues long. Deletions cut 0 bases from V and 6 bases from J, with 12 bases between. The CDR3 nucleotides are TGCGCCAGCAGCCAAGAGCAGACGACCGCCGAGCAGTACTTC. Translated: CASSQEQTTAEQYF.

Comments on this clonotype: A much larger clone sits a single nucleotide away, making a read error possible. The genes are TRBV12-3 or TRBV12-4 and TRBJ2-7; TRBD2 aligns across 7 bases. There are 17 residues in the CDR3. As DNA, the CDR3 is TGTGCCGGCAGTTTACGGCTAGCGGAGACCCACTCCTACGAGCAGTACTTC. Amino acids: CAGSLRLAETHSYEQYF.

With respect to this clonotype: Being one base from a much bigger clone, this may be a read error. The chain joins TRBV6-1 to TRBJ2-7; no definite D call. V dropped 11 bases and J dropped 0 bases, with 14 bases sitting between them. Germline-derived CDR1 and CDR2 are MNHNS and SASEGT. There are 13 residues in the CDR3. CDR3: CAVPVPISYEQYF. CDR3 nucleotides: TGTGCCGTCCCAGTACCGATCTCCTACGAGCAGTACTTC.

Of note for this clonotype: One base away lies a much larger clone, so this may be a sequencing read error. This chain uses TRBV4-3 with TRBJ1-5; D is undetermined. Judging by the DNA end, TRBJ2-3 fits better; the J call may be wrong. CDR1 and CDR2 (germline): LGHNA, YSLEER. This CDR3 is built from 16 residues. CDR3 sequence: CASSQASRRINQPQYF. The CDR3 coding sequence is TGCGCCAGCAGCCAAGCGTCTCGCAGGATTAATCAGCCCCAGTATTTT.

Remarks on this clonotype: A much larger clone lies one base from this, so it may be a read error. This sequence joins TRBV5-1 and TRBJ2-5; D assignment may be TRBD1 or TRBD2 (6 bases each). The V end was cut by 2 bases, the J end by 7 bases, with 18 bases between. The germline V gene encodes CDR1 SGHRS and CDR2 YFSETQ. The CDR3 contains 15 residues. The CDR3 protein is CASSLLRGGGVTQYF. CDR3 DNA sequence: TGCGCCAGCAGCTTACTCAGGGGTGGAGGGGTGACCCAGTACTTC. Variable domain in full (rest from reference TRBV5-1 and TRBJ2-5): KAGVTQTPRYLIKTRGQQVTLSCSPISGHRSVSWYQQTPGQGLQFLFEYFSETQRNKGNFPGRFSGRQFSNSRSEMNVSTLELGDSALYLCASSLLRGGGVTQYFGPGTRLLVL.

This chain links TRBV11-2 with TRBJ2-1; a weak D match, TRBD2 (6 bases). Trimming took off 5 bases at V and 8 bases at J, with 31 bases between the two ends. The V gene's germline CDR1 is SGHAT and CDR2 FQNNGV. This CDR3 has 19 amino acids. The CDR3 spells CASSLRAWVSIGSLDEQFF. DNA of the CDR3: TGTGCCAGCAGCCTGAGGGCATGGGTTTCTATCGGGAGTCTCGATGAGCAGTTCTTC.